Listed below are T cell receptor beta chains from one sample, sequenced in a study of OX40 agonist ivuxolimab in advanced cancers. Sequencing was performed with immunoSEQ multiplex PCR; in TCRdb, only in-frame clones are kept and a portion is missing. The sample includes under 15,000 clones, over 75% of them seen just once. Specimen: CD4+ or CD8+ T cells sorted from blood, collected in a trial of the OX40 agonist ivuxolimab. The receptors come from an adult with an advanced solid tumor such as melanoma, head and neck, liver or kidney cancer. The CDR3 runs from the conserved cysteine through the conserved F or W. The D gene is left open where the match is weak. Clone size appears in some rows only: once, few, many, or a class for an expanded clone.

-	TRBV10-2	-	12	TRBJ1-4	CASLTVQEGMFF	TGCGCCAGCCTTACGGTTCAGGAAGGGATGTTTTTT
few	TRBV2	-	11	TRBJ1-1	CASGDALEAFF	TGTGCCAGCGGGGACGCTCTAGAAGCTTTCTTT
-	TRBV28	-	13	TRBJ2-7	CASSRDGPYEQYF	TGTGCCAGCAGTCGGGACGGACCCTACGAGCAGTACTTC
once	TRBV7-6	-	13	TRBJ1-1	CASSLEISTEAFF	TGTGCCAGCAGCTTAGAAATATCTACTGAAGCTTTCTTT
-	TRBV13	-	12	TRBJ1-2	CASSGSGYGYTF	TGTGCCAGCTCAGGAAGTGGGTACGGCTACACCTTC
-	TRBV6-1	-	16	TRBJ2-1	CASSERGLGYFHEQFF	TGTGCCAGCAGTGAAAGGGGTCTGGGGTATTTCCATGAGCAGTTCTTC
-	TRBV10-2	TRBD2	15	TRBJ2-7	CASTESGAPDYEQYF	TGCGCCAGCACCGAGAGCGGGGCTCCCGACTACGAGCAGTACTTC
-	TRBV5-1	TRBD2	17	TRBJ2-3	CASSQPPTFGGTDTQYF	TGCGCCAGCAGCCAACCGCCCACTTTCGGGGGGACAGATACGCAGTATTTT
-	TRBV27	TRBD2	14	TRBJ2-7	CASSLGTNTYEQYF	TGTGCCAGCAGTTTAGGGACTAACACCTACGAGCAGTACTTC
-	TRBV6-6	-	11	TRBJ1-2	CASIQGTSYTF	TGTGCCAGCATTCAGGGCACCTCCTACACCTTC
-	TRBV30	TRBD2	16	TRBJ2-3	CAWRLGLAGGVDTQYF	TGTGCCTGGAGACTCGGACTAGCGGGAGGGGTAGATACGCAGTATTTT
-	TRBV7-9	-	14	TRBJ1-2	CASSLTTSNYGYTF	TGTGCCAGCAGCTTGACGACTTCTAACTATGGCTACACCTTC
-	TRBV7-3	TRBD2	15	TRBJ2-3	CASSLVAGGTDTQYF	TGTGCCAGCAGCTTAGTGGCGGGAGGCACAGATACGCAGTATTTT
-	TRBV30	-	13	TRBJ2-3	CAWSVTFTDTQYF	TGTGCCTGGAGTGTAACCTTCACAGATACGCAGTATTTT
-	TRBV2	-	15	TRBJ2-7	CASSDRAGASYEQYF	TGTGCCAGCAGTGATAGGGCGGGGGCCTCCTACGAGCAGTACTTC